This T cell receptor (beta chain) was obtained from a study of PD-L1 blockade in urothelial cancer. Trimming left V 3 bases short and J 0 bases short, with 8 bases between. The length of the CDR3 is 14 residues. The V gene's germline CDR1 is SGDLS and CDR2 YYNGEE. Synthetic TCR analog templates were spiked into each PCR. This table comes from immunoSEQ multiplex PCR, and its TCRdb copy is limited to in-frame clones, with some not included. The sample has 100,000 to 150,000 clones, 86% seen once. Regarding time point: peripheral blood 6 weeks after treatment start. The V call is TRBV9, the J call TRBJ2-3; D is unclear. This receptor was identified in a man between 45 and 60 years old with urothelial cancer. Sequencing was performed on PBMCs, taken around atezolizumab (anti-PD-L1) treatment. CDR3 in DNA: TGTGCCAGCAGCGCTACCGCTAGCACAGATACGCAGTATTTT. It codes for CASSATASTDTQYF.